These 21 T cell receptor beta chains were sequenced from one sample in a study of T cell responses to AZD1222 COVID-19 vaccine. TCRdb's copy holds only in-frame clones and misses some; the assay was immunoSEQ multiplex PCR. The table records about 110,000 clones, about 90% of them present only once. This specimen consisted of peripheral blood, obtained on day 0 of AZD1222 vaccination. The receptors come from an adult in good health.

In its sample, this clone was seen a few times. The chain links TRBV9 to TRBJ1-6; the D gene is possibly TRBD1 (5 bases). Germline assignment: CDR1 SGDLS and CDR2 YYNGEE. The CDR3 is 14 amino acids. With 5 bases removed from V and 13 bases from J, the gap between germline ends came to 19 bases. The CDR3 sequence: CASRPGDGASPLHF. CDR3 coding DNA: TGTGCCAGCAGGCCTGGGGACGGGGCCTCGCCCCTCCACTTT.

The J gene is TRBJ2-1, the V gene TRBV5-1; TRBD2 matches at 10 bases. V shed 4 bases, J shed 7 bases, and the junction held 8 bases outside the gene matches. From germline, CDR1 is SGHRS and CDR2 YFSETQ. The CDR3 consists of 15 residues. This CDR3 reads CASSAGTSVDNEQFF. The CDR3 nucleotides are TGCGCCAGCAGCGCCGGGACTAGCGTGGATAATGAGCAGTTCTTC.

This CDR3 reads CAISVDSSNTEAFF. CDR3 sequence (DNA): TGTGCCATCAGCGTGGACAGTTCGAACACTGAAGCTTTCTTT. This chain connects TRBV10-3 to TRBJ1-1; TRBD1 is a possible D gene (6 bases). V was shortened by 6 bases and J by 1 base, with 12 bases between the two germline ends. Germline V gene sequence: CDR1 ENHRY, CDR2 SYGVKD. This CDR3 spans 14 amino acids.

The V and J genes are TRBV28 and TRBJ1-1; D is perhaps TRBD1 (6 bases). The length of the CDR3 is 14 residues. Trimming removed 5 bases at V and 7 bases at J, with 17 bases between. CDR1 is MDHEN, CDR2 SYDVKM, per germline. The CDR3 region is CASSLTGSAVEAFF. The DNA for the CDR3 is TGTGCCAGCAGTCTAACAGGGAGTGCCGTTGAAGCTTTCTTT. Filled out from reference TRBV28 and TRBJ1-1, the complete variable domain reads DVKVTQSSRYLVKRTGEKVFLECVQDMDHENMFWYRQDPGLGLRLIYFSYDVKMKEKGDIPEGYSVSREKKERFSLILESASTNQTSMYLCASSLTGSAVEAFFGQGTRLTVV.

This chain connects TRBV28 to TRBJ2-1; no clear D. CDR3 length equals 13 residues. CDR1 is MDHEN and CDR2 is SYDVKM in the germline V gene. V dropped 6 bases and J dropped 0 bases, with 6 bases sitting between them. The DNA for the CDR3 is TGTGCCAGCAGCGGACCCTCCTACAATGAGCAGTTCTTC. Its translation is CASSGPSYNEQFF.

This clone has only a few counts. For the CDR3, the DNA is TGTGCCAGCGGGGAAGGAGTGATCCCCTACGAGCAGTACTTC. Residues: CASGEGVIPYEQYF. V and J are TRBV7-2 and TRBJ2-7; D remains ambiguous. CDR1 SGHTA and CDR2 FQGNSA come from the germline V gene. The CDR3 is 14 residues long. Trimming left V 8 bases short and J 2 bases short, with 16 bases between. The full variable domain, rest sourced from reference TRBV7-2 and TRBJ2-7, is GAGVSQSPSNKVTEKGKDVELRCDPISGHTALYWYRQSLGQGLEFLIYFQGNSAPDKSGLPSDRFSAERTGGSVSTLTIQRTQQEDSAVYLCASGEGVIPYEQYFGPGTRLTVT.

The J gene is TRBJ1-3, the V gene TRBV9; tentatively, D is TRBD1 (6 bases). Germline values: CDR1 SGDLS, CDR2 YYNGEE. Trimming took 3 bases from V and 3 from J, leaving 10 bases between them. The CDR3 is 14 residues long. The CDR3 region is CASSEQGRGNTIYF. The CDR3 DNA sequence: TGTGCCAGCAGCGAACAGGGTCGTGGAAACACCATATATTTT.

The chain couples TRBV14 to TRBJ2-5; 8 bases fit TRBD2. The germline V gene has CDR1 SGHDN and CDR2 FVKESK. This CDR3 is 16 amino acids long. Losses at the gene ends were 4 bases for V and 3 bases for J; bases not matched to a gene: 10. CDR3 loop: CASSRGDGAGEETQYF. As DNA, the CDR3 is TGTGCCAGCAGCCGAGGGGATGGAGCGGGAGAAGAGACCCAGTACTTC.

J is TRBJ1-1 and V is TRBV19; D perhaps matches TRBD1 (6 bases). Germline values: CDR1 LNHDA, CDR2 SQIVND (reference sequence). V was pared by 3 bases and J by 0 bases, with 8 bases between. The length of the CDR3 is 14 residues. The CDR3 spells CASSITGLNTEAFF. The CDR3 region has the DNA TGTGCCAGTAGTATTACAGGGCTGAACACTGAAGCTTTCTTT.

This chain connects TRBV3-1 (or the pseudogene TRBV3-2) to TRBJ1-3; TRBD1 matches at 7 bases. CDR1 and CDR2 (germline): LGHDT, YNNKEL (reference sequence). V shed 4 bases and J 8 bases; nucleotides not matched to a gene: 8. The CDR3 has 14 residues. In nucleotides, the CDR3 is TGTGCCAGCAGCCCTACAGGGGAGTTGGACACCATATATTTT. Amino acid sequence: CASSPTGELDTIYF.

This chain joins TRBV4-1 and TRBJ2-7; D possibly corresponds to TRBD1 (6 bases). The CDR3 has 14 amino acids. V was cut by 2 bases and J by 10 bases, with 18 bases left in between. From germline, CDR1 is MGHRA and CDR2 YSYEKL. CDR3 sequence: CASSQLTGNQNQYF. Written as DNA, the CDR3 is TGCGCCAGCAGCCAACTCACAGGGAACCAAAACCAGTACTTC.

The chain is built from TRBV28 and TRBJ1-5; possible D gene TRBD1, 6 bases. The V end lost 7 bases, the J end lost 7 bases, and 23 bases lay between the germline ends. The CDR3 has 16 residues. From germline, CDR1 is MDHEN and CDR2 SYDVKM. In DNA, the CDR3 is TGTGCCAGCATTAGCCCAGGGACAAAGGATCGGCAGCCCCAGCATTTT. It yields the protein CASISPGTKDRQPQHF.

The chain links TRBV10-3 to TRBJ2-1, with 11 bases lining up with TRBD2. The germline V gene has CDR1 ENHRY and CDR2 SYGVKD. CDR3 length: 15 residues. Germline trimming cut 0 bases from V and 7 bases from J; bases unmatched to any gene: 2. The CDR3 is CAISESTSGGNEQFF. CDR3 DNA: TGTGCCATCAGTGAGTCAACTAGCGGGGGAAATGAGCAGTTCTTC.

This clone has a handful of counts. The chain joins TRBV5-1 to TRBJ1-2, with 9 positions matching TRBD1. Germline V gene lookup returns CDR1 SGHRS and CDR2 YFSETQ. This CDR3 contains 14 residues. V lost 4 bases to trimming and J lost 5 bases; unmatched junction nucleotides: 6. In DNA, the CDR3 is TGCGCCAGCAGCCCCGGGACAGGGAGTTATGGCTACACCTTC. This gives the protein CASSPGTGSYGYTF. Full variable domain (rest looked up from reference TRBV5-1 and TRBJ1-2): KAGVTQTPRYLIKTRGQQVTLSCSPISGHRSVSWYQQTPGQGLQFLFEYFSETQRNKGNFPGRFSGRQFSNSRSEMNVSTLELGDSALYLCASSPGTGSYGYTFGSGTRLTVV.

This sequence joins TRBV5-1 and TRBJ1-3; 8 bases align to TRBD1. This CDR3 region has 16 residues. Trimming at V came to 4 bases and at J to 0 bases, leaving 6 bases not matched to a gene. Germline assignment: CDR1 SGHRS and CDR2 YFSETQ. The CDR3 protein is CASSGGTGSSGNTIYF. The DNA for the CDR3 is TGCGCCAGCAGCGGAGGGACAGGCAGCTCTGGAAACACCATATATTTT.

This clone was recorded at least ten times. The genes are TRBV27 and TRBJ2-7, with 12 bases aligning to TRBD2. CDR3 length equals 15 residues. The germline CDR1 and CDR2 sequences are MNHEY and SMNVEV (reference sequence). V lost 5 bases and J lost 5; bases outside the gene matches: 7. This chain's CDR3 is CASSPSLAGGHEQYF. The CDR3 region has the DNA TGTGCCAGCAGTCCCTCCCTAGCGGGAGGGCACGAGCAGTACTTC.

This clone was picked up one time. V is TRBV29-1 and J is TRBJ2-1; 8 bases align to TRBD2. V lost 1 base, J lost 0 bases, and 11 bases stayed unmatched. This CDR3 contains 18 residues. Germline CDR1 SQVTM, CDR2 ANQGSEA. The chain's CDR3 is CSVEGQAGEKSSYNEQFF. The CDR3 region has the DNA TGCAGCGTTGAAGGGCAAGCGGGAGAGAAGAGCTCCTACAATGAGCAGTTCTTC.

J is TRBJ1-5 and V is TRBV23-1, with D perhaps TRBD1 (6 bases). TRBV23-1 carries the ORF label, with uncertain function. This CDR3 has 14 residues. Trimming shortened V by 7 bases and J by 6 bases, and 16 bases separated the two germline ends. The CDR3 DNA sequence: TGCGCCAGCATCATTTTACAGGGTCCTCAGCCCCAGCATTTT. Amino acid sequence: CASIILQGPQPQHF.

Comments on this clone: The junction shows a germline mismatch at one end, possibly a read error. The chain has TRBV7-7 and TRBJ1-6; no clear D gene. Germline V gene data show CDR1 as SSHAT and CDR2 as FNYEAQ (reference sequence). CDR3 length: 13 amino acids. In DNA form, the CDR3 reads TGTGCTAGCAGACCCGGGCCAAAAAGCTCCCTCCACTTT. Translated: CASRPGPKSSLHF.

The chain combines TRBV28 with TRBJ2-7, with D tentatively TRBD1 (6 bases). V was clipped by 6 bases and J by 3 bases, with 12 bases between them. The CDR3 runs to 13 residues. Germline-derived CDR1 and CDR2 are MDHEN and SYDVKM. Here the CDR3 reads CASSSLDSYEQYF. The CDR3 region has the DNA TGTGCCAGCAGCTCTCTGGACAGCTACGAGCAGTACTTC. Looking up the rest from reference TRBV28 and TRBJ2-7 gives the full variable domain: DVKVTQSSRYLVKRTGEKVFLECVQDMDHENMFWYRQDPGLGLRLIYFSYDVKMKEKGDIPEGYSVSREKKERFSLILESASTNQTSMYLCASSSLDSYEQYFGPGTRLTVT.

Remarks on this clone: The same CDR3 is also encoded by other DNA sequences in this sample. The rearrangement links TRBV12-3 or TRBV12-4 to TRBJ2-5, with D possibly being TRBD2 (6 bases). The CDR3 sequence is 13 residues long. The V end lost 5 bases, the J end lost 4 bases, and 11 bases lay between the germline ends. The CDR3 sequence: CASSPPEGETQYF. DNA of the CDR3: TGTGCCAGCAGTCCCCCGGAGGGAGAGACCCAGTACTTC.